Relative to its sample, the clone carrying this T cell receptor (beta chain) is medium-sized (0.01 to 0.1%). The data stem from a study of technical replicates of blood from several donors. With V trimmed by 6 bases and J by 1 base, 1 base remained unmatched. In germline, CDR1 is LNHDA, CDR2 SQIVND (reference sequence). The CDR3 sequence is 13 residues long. Some clones are missing from TCRdb's copy, which holds only in-frame ones; the method was immunoSEQ multiplex PCR. The table shows over 50,000 clones, with about 86% occurring only once. The sequenced material came from PBMCs. The sequence was obtained from a human donor in good health. Some clones in this sample may be carry-over from other donors' samples. The chain has TRBV19 and TRBJ1-1; 8 bases match TRBD1. The CDR3 sequence is CASRTGGNTEAFF. The CDR3 nucleotides are TGTGCCAGTAGAACAGGGGGGAACACTGAAGCTTTCTTT.